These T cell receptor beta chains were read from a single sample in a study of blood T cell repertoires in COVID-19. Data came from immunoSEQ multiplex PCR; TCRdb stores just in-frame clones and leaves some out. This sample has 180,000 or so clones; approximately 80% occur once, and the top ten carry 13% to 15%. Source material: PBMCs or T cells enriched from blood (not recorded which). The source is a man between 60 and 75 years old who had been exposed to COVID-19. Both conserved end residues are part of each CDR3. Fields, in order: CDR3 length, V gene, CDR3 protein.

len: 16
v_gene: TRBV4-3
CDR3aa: CASSSGLAPNTGELFF

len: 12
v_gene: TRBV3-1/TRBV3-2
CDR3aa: CASSKGGHTIYF

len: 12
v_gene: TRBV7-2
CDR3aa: CASSLGTGEQYF

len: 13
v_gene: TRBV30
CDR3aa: CAWSAQLALEQFF

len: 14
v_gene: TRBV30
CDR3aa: CAYDATGGAVEQFF

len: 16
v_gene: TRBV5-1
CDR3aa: CASSQGQGMGGETQYF

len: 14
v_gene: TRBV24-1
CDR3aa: CATSEGTMGQPQHF

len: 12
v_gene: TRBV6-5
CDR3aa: CASSPTGSGQFF

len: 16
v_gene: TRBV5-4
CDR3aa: CASSLAASGKSGELFF

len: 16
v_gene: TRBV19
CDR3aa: CASSIGTGGSYQPQHF

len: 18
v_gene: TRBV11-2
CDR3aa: CASSLGSGGRGTYNEQFF

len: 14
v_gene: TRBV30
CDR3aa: CAWREKYRGGGAFF

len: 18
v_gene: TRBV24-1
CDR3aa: CATSVQGAPASGTDTQYF

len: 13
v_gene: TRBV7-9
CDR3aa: CASSFAGGDGYTF

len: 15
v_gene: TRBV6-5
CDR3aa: CASSSQGANTDTQYF

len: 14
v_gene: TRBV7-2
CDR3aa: CASGRDRMNTEAFF

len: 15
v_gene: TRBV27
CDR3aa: CASSLADRGGDEQFF

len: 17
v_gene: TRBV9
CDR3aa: CASSDGTSGRGYNEQFF

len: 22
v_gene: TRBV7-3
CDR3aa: CASSLIAGSRGSSATGANVLTF

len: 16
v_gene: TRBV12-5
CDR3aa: CASGLGQGATNEKLFF